Each of the 8 T cell receptor beta chains below was sequenced from the same sample in a study of response to subunit inactivated influenza vaccine. TCRdb fed the RT-PCR reads into MiXCR, producing one record per CDR3 protein. The sample has about 700,000 distinct CDR3 sequences; around a sixth are singletons. The sample here was PBMCs from blood, taken less than 13 days after vaccination. These receptors were obtained from a man aged 50-60 years who received an inactivated influenza vaccine.

This clonotype was counted ten times or more. The DNA for the CDR3 is TGCGCCAGCAGCTGGGACACCCGCGGTGGTACTGAAGCTTTCTTT. Translated: CASSWDTRGGTEAFF. The V gene is TRBV5-1, the J gene TRBJ1-1; maybe TRBD1 (6 bases). This CDR3 spans 15 amino acids. Germline CDR1 is SGHRS and CDR2 is YFSETQ. V was shortened by 3 bases and J by 5 bases, with 17 bases between the two germline ends. The variable domain in full, completed from reference TRBV5-1 and TRBJ1-1, reads KAGVTQTPRYLIKTRGQQVTLSCSPISGHRSVSWYQQTPGQGLQFLFEYFSETQRNKGNFPGRFSGRQFSNSRSEMNVSTLELGDSALYLCASSWDTRGGTEAFFGQGTRLTVV.

V and J are TRBV10-3 and TRBJ2-1, with 9 bases identical to TRBD2. Trimming removed 9 bases from V and 0 bases from J; junction bases left unmatched: 15. The CDR3 extends over 18 amino acids. Germline V CDR1 and CDR2: ENHRY, SYGVKD. The CDR3 sequence: CAIQSIAGASSSYNEQFF. CDR3 bases: TGTGCCATACAGAGTATAGCGGGGGCCTCGAGCTCCTACAATGAGCAGTTCTTC.

The CDR3, as DNA: TGTGCCAGCAGCTTAGCACCCGGGCGTGAGCAGTACTTC. Its translation is CASSLAPGREQYF. The V call is TRBV7-9, the J call TRBJ2-7; D unclear. The germline CDR1 and CDR2 sequences are SEHNR and FQNEAQ (reference sequence). V lost 0 bases to trimming and J lost 7 bases, with 10 bases between them. The CDR3 sequence is 13 residues long.

The V and J genes are TRBV4-2 and TRBJ2-3; possible D gene TRBD2, 6 bases. Trimming cost V 3 bases and J 0 bases, with 25 bases left between them. The CDR3 is 20 amino acids. CDR1 is LGHNA and CDR2 is YNFKEQ in the germline V gene. The CDR3 DNA follows: TGTGCCAGCAGCCAGAGAGGGCGGGTCGGGGGTTTGCGGAGCACAGATACGCAGTATTTT. This sequence encodes CASSQRGRVGGLRSTDTQYF.

The rearrangement joins TRBV5-4 to TRBJ2-2; 8 nucleotides match TRBD1. V lost 4 bases, J lost 6 bases, and 5 bases stayed unmatched. The CDR3 spans 14 residues. Looked up from germline, CDR1 is SGHNT and CDR2 is YYREEE (reference sequence). CDR3 sequence reads: CASSPTGEPGELFF. Here the CDR3 DNA reads TGTGCCAGCAGCCCGACAGGGGAACCCGGGGAGCTGTTTTTT.

At least ten counts were recorded for this clonotype. The chain couples TRBV20-1 to TRBJ2-7; 10 bases line up with TRBD2. Trimming removed 2 bases from V and 0 bases from J; junction bases left unmatched: 1. CDR1 DFQATT and CDR2 SNEGSKA come from the germline V gene (reference sequence). CDR3 size: 14 residues. CDR3 DNA sequence: TGCAGTGCTAGACTAGCGGGAGCCTCCTACGAGCAGTACTTC. It translates to CSARLAGASYEQYF.

The chain carries TRBV12-3 or TRBV12-4 and TRBJ2-7; D is uncertain. V was trimmed by 7 bases and J by 1 base, leaving 14 bases between them. This CDR3 contains 14 residues. CDR3 bases: TGTGCCAGCACCTACGGCGGTGGTTCCTACGAGCAGTACTTC. It yields the protein CASTYGGGSYEQYF.

This clonotype was picked up many times. The J gene is TRBJ1-5, the V gene TRBV7-2; no reliable D call. The CDR3 contains 15 residues. CDR1 is SGHTA and CDR2 is FQGNSA in the germline V gene. Trimming took off 4 bases at V and 3 bases at J, with 13 bases between the two ends. Here the CDR3 reads CASSSPPGHNQPQHF. The CDR3 nucleotides read TGTGCCAGCAGCTCACCACCGGGCCACAATCAGCCCCAGCATTTT.